This T cell receptor (beta chain) emerged from a study of cytomegalovirus exposure and HLA in healthy donors. The PCR contained 60 Vbeta and 13 Jbeta primers. Clones were sequenced by immunoSEQ multiplex PCR, and TCRdb holds only the in-frame ones, with some missing. The table includes 150,000 to 200,000 clones, more than 60% detected once. This CDR3 has 14 amino acids. The junction had 6 bases not matched to a gene; V was cut back by 4 bases and J by 4 bases. Germline loops: CDR1 MNHNS, CDR2 SASEGT. This TCR derives from a woman aged 40 to 50 in good health and CMV-seropositive. J is TRBJ1-1 and V is TRBV6-1; 7 positions match TRBD1. The sample comprised PBMCs. The CDR3 loop is CASSADRAGTEAFF. The CDR3 coding sequence is TGTGCCAGCAGTGCAGACAGGGCTGGCACTGAAGCTTTCTTT.